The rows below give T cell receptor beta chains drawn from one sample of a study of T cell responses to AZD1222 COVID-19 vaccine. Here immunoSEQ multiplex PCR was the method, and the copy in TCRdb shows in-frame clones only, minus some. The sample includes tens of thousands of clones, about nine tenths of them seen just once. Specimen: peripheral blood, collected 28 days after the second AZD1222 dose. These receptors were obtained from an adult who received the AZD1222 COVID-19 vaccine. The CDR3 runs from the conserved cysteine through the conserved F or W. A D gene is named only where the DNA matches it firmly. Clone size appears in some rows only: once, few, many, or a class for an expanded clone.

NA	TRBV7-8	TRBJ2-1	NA	CASSLRPLITYNEQFF	TGTGCCAGCAGCTTGAGACCGTTGATCACCTACAATGAGCAGTTCTTC
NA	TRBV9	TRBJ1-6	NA	CASSSRGNNSPLHF	TGTGCCAGCAGCAGCAGGGGTAATAATTCACCCCTCCACTTT
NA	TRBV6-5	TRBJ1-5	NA	CASSLRDSNQPQHF	TGTGCCAGCAGTCTCAGAGATAGCAATCAGCCCCAGCATTTT
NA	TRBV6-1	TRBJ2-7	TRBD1	CASSETGTGVAYEQYF	TGTGCCAGCAGTGAGACCGGGACAGGGGTGGCCTACGAGCAGTACTTC
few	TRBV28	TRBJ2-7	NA	CASSSQGGGSYEQYF	TGTGCCAGCAGTTCTCAGGGGGGGGGATCCTACGAGCAGTACTTC
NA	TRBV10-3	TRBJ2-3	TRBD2	CAIRIAGGLTDTQYF	TGTGCCATCAGAATAGCGGGGGGGCTAACAGATACGCAGTATTTT
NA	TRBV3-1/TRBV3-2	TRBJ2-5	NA	CASSQDRTGSETQYF	TGTGCCAGCAGCCAAGATCGCACGGGGTCGGAGACCCAGTACTTC
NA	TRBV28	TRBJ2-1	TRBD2	CASSPPTSGVYNEQFF	TGTGCCAGCAGTCCCCCGACTAGCGGGGTCTACAATGAGCAGTTCTTC
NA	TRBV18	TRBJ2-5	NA	CASSPVIAAQETQYF	TGTGCCAGCTCACCAGTGATAGCGGCACAAGAGACCCAGTACTTC
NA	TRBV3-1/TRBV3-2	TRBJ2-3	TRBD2	CASSHGGRDTQYF	TGTGCCAGCAGCCACGGCGGGAGGGATACGCAGTATTTT
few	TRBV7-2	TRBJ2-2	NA	CASSLKWTTNTGELFF	TGTGCCAGCAGCTTAAAATGGACAACGAACACCGGGGAGCTGTTTTTT